This T cell receptor beta chain originates from a study of blood T cells in healthy people across ages. Total RNA was extracted at no less than 6 micrograms per sample. Alongside a J-beta primer mix, a sample-barcoded 5' primer served in a second PCR lasting roughly 6 to 11 cycles. The authors tagged each cDNA molecule using a template-switch adaptor with 12 random nucleotides. From the 5' RACE reads, TCRdb called clonotypes with MiXCR, one entry per CDR3 protein. The sample includes 700,000 to 950,000 distinct CDR3 sequences, about 62% of them seen just once. Per the germline V gene, CDR1 is SGHAT and CDR2 is FQDESV (reference sequence). Deletions cut 5 bases from V and 2 bases from J, with 16 bases between. CDR3 length equals 16 residues. Note on this clonotype: Its specificity is not known.

The study's findings and limits: Nothing was known about donor CMV status, and this possibly confounded expanded clonotype changes. Naive T cell percentage and TCR beta diversity correlated strongly.

What was sequenced was blood. The chain combines TRBV11-1 with TRBJ2-1; D not certain. The source of this sequence is a man aged 25-45 years in good health. The CDR3 nucleotides are TGTGCCAGCAGCCGAAAGGATATGGGCGCCTACAATGAGCAGTTCTTC. Translation gives CASSRKDMGAYNEQFF. Complete variable domain (other parts from reference TRBV11-1 and TRBJ2-1): EAEVAQSPRYKITEKSQAVAFWCDPISGHATLYWYRQILGQGPELLVQFQDESVVDDSQLPKDRFSAERLKGVDSTLKIQPAELGDSAMYLCASSRKDMGAYNEQFFGPGTRLTVL.